The 13 T cell receptor beta chains below were found in one sample sequenced in a study of T cell repertoires in cytomegalovirus infection. A single record per CDR3 protein comes from TCRdb applying MiXCR to the reads. The profile covers some 350,000 distinct CDR3 sequences, with roughly 36% appearing a single time and approximately 13% taken by the ten largest. Antigens for these TCRs are unknown. The sample here was cultured PBMCs, taken from culture after CMV antigen stimulation. Receptor source: a human donor in good health (CMV status not recorded). Some clones in this sample may be carry-over from other donors' samples.

V and J are TRBV7-2 and TRBJ2-7, with a tentative D call TRBD2 (5 bases). Trimming took 2 bases from V and 2 from J, leaving 10 bases between them. CDR1 and CDR2 (germline): SGHTA, FQGNSA. The CDR3 covers 14 residues. CDR3 loop: CASSLSSVTYEQYF. CDR3 sequence (DNA): TGTGCCAGCAGCTTAAGTAGCGTCACCTACGAGCAGTACTTC.

CDR3 sequence: CASSLDPAPGGGYTF. CDR3 coding DNA: TGTGCCAGCAGCTTAGATCCAGCTCCCGGGGGAGGCTACACCTTC. The gene calls are TRBV11-2 and TRBJ1-2; possible D gene TRBD1, 5 bases. The CDR3 has 15 residues. Trimming took off 0 bases at V and 8 bases at J, with 16 bases between the two ends. Germline CDR1 reads SGHAT; CDR2 reads FQNNGV.

This clonotype appeared a single time. This clone may be a read error of a much larger clone one base away. The chain is built from TRBV11-2 and TRBJ1-3, with D unresolved. V shed 3 bases and J shed 1 base, with 13 bases lying between them. The CDR3 consists of 16 residues. Germline V CDR1 and CDR2: SGHAT, FQNNGV. CDR3 DNA sequence: TGTGCCAGCAGCTTCCTAAACCGGGCATCTGGAAACACCATATATTTT. As protein: CASSFLNRASGNTIYF.

V gene TRBV27 combines with J gene TRBJ2-7; possibly TRBD1 for D (5 bases). There are 19 residues in the CDR3. Germline values: CDR1 MNHEY, CDR2 SMNVEV (reference sequence). With 0 bases removed from V and 0 bases from J, the gap between germline ends came to 21 bases. The CDR3, as DNA: TGTGCCAGCAGTTTATCGAAATGGGCCGGCAGGGCAAACTCCTACGAGCAGTACTTC. Its translation is CASSLSKWAGRANSYEQYF.

The chain carries TRBV11-3 and TRBJ2-1; D not resolved. This CDR3 has 12 residues. V was pared by 5 bases and J by 6 bases, with 8 bases between. Germline values: CDR1 SGHNT, CDR2 YENEEA. CDR3 in amino acids: CASSHTTNEQFF. The CDR3 region has the DNA TGTGCCAGCAGCCACACTACCAATGAGCAGTTCTTC.

In this sample, this clonotype turned up many times. This sequence joins TRBV5-1 and TRBJ2-1, with a weak D call TRBD2 (6 bases). Trimming shortened V by 4 bases and J by 3 bases, and 14 bases separated the two germline ends. Germline lookup yields CDR1 SGHRS and CDR2 YFSETQ. The CDR3 runs to 15 residues. The CDR3 DNA sequence: TGCGCCAGCAGCGCCACGGGACTGAACTACAATGAGCAGTTCTTC. Its translation: CASSATGLNYNEQFF.

The V gene is TRBV7-2, the J gene TRBJ2-3, with 9 bases matching TRBD2. Germline CDR1 and CDR2: SGHTA and FQGNSA. The CDR3 runs 13 residues. The V segment lost 7 bases and the J segment 6 bases; nucleotides outside the gene matches: 5. The CDR3 region is CASTLSGSDTQYF. As DNA, the CDR3 is TGTGCCAGCACCCTTAGCGGGAGTGATACGCAGTATTTT.

The chain joins TRBV7-8 to TRBJ2-5; 8 positions match TRBD1. The germline V gene encodes CDR1 SGHVS and CDR2 FQNEAQ. The CDR3 extends over 16 amino acids. J lost 4 bases, V lost 0 bases, and 7 bases had no gene match. The CDR3 DNA is TGTGCCAGCAGCTTAGCCCGGACAGGGTGGCGAGAGACCCAGTACTTC. Its protein product is CASSLARTGWRETQYF.

In its sample, this clonotype was seen a few times. V and J are TRBV6-6 and TRBJ1-2; D might be TRBD1 (5 bases). Germline loops: CDR1 MNHNY, CDR2 SVGAGI (reference sequence). V gave up 6 bases and J gave up 4 bases, with 18 bases separating them. The CDR3 sequence is 15 residues long. The DNA of the CDR3 is TGTGCCAGCAGCCACACGACAGTCGGAAGCTATGGCTACACCTTC. Its protein product is CASSHTTVGSYGYTF.

The gene calls are TRBV6-1 and TRBJ2-1, with 7 nucleotides matching TRBD1. There are 13 residues in the CDR3. With V trimmed by 5 bases and J by 8 bases, 6 bases remained unmatched. Germline CDR1 MNHNS, CDR2 SASEGT. The chain's CDR3 is CASSQRQGYEQFF. The CDR3 DNA sequence: TGTGCCAGCAGTCAAAGACAGGGCTATGAGCAGTTCTTC.

The chain joins TRBV11-2 to TRBJ1-6, with D possibly being TRBD1 (5 bases). This CDR3 comprises 16 residues. V lost 2 bases and J 4 bases, leaving 12 bases between the germline ends. Looked up from germline, CDR1 is SGHAT and CDR2 is FQNNGV. CDR3 nucleotides: TGTGCCAGCAGCTTAAACAGGAATTGGTATAATTCACCCCTCCACTTT. As protein: CASSLNRNWYNSPLHF.

The chain couples TRBV29-1 to TRBJ1-1; TRBD1 is a possible D gene (6 bases). V was shortened by 0 bases and J by 3 bases, with 11 bases between the two germline ends. The CDR3 has 14 amino acids. In germline, CDR1 is SQVTM, CDR2 ANQGSEA. The CDR3: CSVEEGTGYTEAFF. CDR3 sequence (DNA): TGCAGCGTTGAAGAAGGTACAGGGTACACTGAAGCTTTCTTT.

The chain employs TRBV7-4 and TRBJ2-1; D unclear. Trimming took off 4 bases at V and 7 bases at J, with 8 bases between the two ends. In germline, CDR1 is SGHVT, CDR2 SQSDAQ. The CDR3 runs to 12 residues. CDR3 loop: CASSYDWNEQFF. The CDR3 nucleotides are TGTGCCAGCAGCTACGACTGGAATGAGCAGTTCTTC.